This T cell receptor (beta chain) originates from a study of beta chain features in type 1 diabetes. CD4+ naive, central memory, regulatory and stem cell-like memory subsets were isolated by sorting on CD45RO/CCR7/CD25/CD127/CD95/CD27. In the case of this clone: The antigen remains undetermined.

Study-wide results and caveats: Relative to healthy donors, patients appeared to have naive, central memory and Treg TCRB repertoires that were more similar. Significant though moderate, a shortening of TCRB CDR3s appeared in all four CD4+ subsets of Type 1 diabetes patients.

The sequenced template was cDNA made from the entire isolated RNA. Only in-frame clones appear in the TCRdb table, and some are missing; sequencing was by immunoSEQ multiplex PCR. This table holds 250,000 to 300,000 clones, about 13% found once. Sequencing used naive CD4+ T cells from blood. The TCR comes from a man younger than 40 with type 1 diabetes.

The CDR3 DNA reads TGTGCCACCTCGCGGGAGCATGGATCGATAGATACGCAGTATTTT. It codes for CATSREHGSIDTQYF. The genes are TRBV9 and TRBJ2-3; 7 bases line up with TRBD2. Losses at the gene ends were 9 bases for V and 5 bases for J; bases not matched to a gene: 15. CDR3 size: 15 residues. The germline gives CDR1 SGDLS, CDR2 YYNGEE.